This T cell receptor (beta chain) stems from a study of T cell repertoires in ileal Crohn's disease. Study-level background: Median disease duration was about 8.5 years; around 35% smoked at surgery. Study-level points and caveats: Every patient over 26.8% clonality showed endoscopic recurrence. Clonal expansions were more frequent in active smokers than non-smokers at surgery.

The germline V gene has CDR1 SGHRS and CDR2 YFSETQ. The CDR3 is 13 residues long. The V and J ends lost 2 bases and 6 bases respectively, with 9 bases between them. In the case of this clone: The antigen is undetermined.

Data came from immunoSEQ multiplex PCR; TCRdb stores just in-frame clones and leaves some out. The sample carries 9,500 to 15,000 clones, just over 75% recorded once. Sequenced material: ileal tissue. The rearrangement links TRBV5-1 to TRBJ2-1; unclear D gene. The receptor's source is an adult with Crohn's disease. The DNA for the CDR3 is TGCGCCAGCAGCTTCCCCCTAGGCAATGAGCAGTTCTTC. Translating it yields CASSFPLGNEQFF.